Below are 11 T cell receptor beta chains sequenced from a single sample in a study of blood T cell repertoires in COVID-19. Profiled with immunoSEQ multiplex PCR; TCRdb holds only in-frame clones, not every one. Among roughly 230,000 clones listed, approximately 80% were seen once. Input material: PBMCs or T cells enriched from blood (not recorded which). The receptors stem from a woman aged 55 to 70 who had recovered from COVID-19.

The chain carries TRBV7-3 and TRBJ2-3; TRBD2 matches 8 bases. The CDR3 runs 15 residues. CDR1 and CDR2 (germline): SGHTA, FQGTGA. Losses at the gene ends were 6 bases for V and 0 bases for J; bases not matched to a gene: 5. The CDR3 region has the DNA TGTGCCAGCAGGCGAACTAGCGGTAGCACAGATACGCAGTATTTT. Encoded protein: CASRRTSGSTDTQYF.

The rearrangement joins TRBV6-2 or TRBV6-3 to TRBJ1-2; 9 positions agree with TRBD1. The CDR3 is made up of 13 amino acids. Per germline, CDR1 MNHEY and CDR2 SVGEGT. The junction had 1 base not matched to a gene; V was cut back by 2 bases and J by 6 bases. CDR3 sequence reads: CASSYGTGHGYTF. In DNA form, the CDR3 reads TGTGCCAGCAGTTACGGGACAGGGCATGGCTACACCTTC.

The genes are TRBV7-2 and TRBJ2-3; TRBD2 agrees at 14 bases. V lost 4 bases to trimming and J lost 6 bases; unmatched junction nucleotides: 6. The length of the CDR3 is 16 residues. Germline CDR1 SGHTA, CDR2 FQGNSA. CDR3 nucleotide sequence: TGTGCCAGCAGCTCTGGGACTAGCGGGAGTCGGGATACGCAGTATTTT. As protein: CASSSGTSGSRDTQYF.

The V and J genes are TRBV7-2 and TRBJ2-3, with 7 bases that match TRBD1. The germline V gene has CDR1 SGHTA and CDR2 FQGNSA. CDR3 size: 16 residues. J was trimmed by 0 bases and V by 2 bases; bases with no gene match: 5. The CDR3 region has the DNA TGTGCCAGCAGCTTAAGGGGGCAAACTAGCACAGATACGCAGTATTTT. Translating gives CASSLRGQTSTDTQYF.

J is TRBJ1-1 and V is TRBV7-2; 8 bases align to TRBD1. This CDR3 spans 16 amino acids. V lost 4 bases to trimming and J lost 2 bases; unmatched junction nucleotides: 9. Germline V CDR1 and CDR2: SGHTA, FQGNSA. Here the CDR3 reads CASSSTGAPLNTEAFF. CDR3 in DNA: TGTGCCAGCAGCTCGACAGGGGCCCCCTTAAACACTGAAGCTTTCTTT.

This clone has a handful of counts. V gene TRBV21-1 combines with J gene TRBJ2-1; the table gives TRBD1 as D, unverified against the DNA. TRBV21-1 is a pseudogene locus. This CDR3 contains 14 residues. CDR3 amino acids: CASSSRGIYNEQFF. CDR3 nucleotide sequence: TGTGCCAGCAGCAGCAGGGGAATCTACAATGAGCAGTTCTTC.

As DNA, the CDR3 is TGCGCCAGCAGCCAAGATCAGTCGGGGAGGGCCACCAATGAGCAGTTCTTC. As protein: CASSQDQSGRATNEQFF. The J gene is TRBJ2-1, the V gene TRBV4-1; 7 bases fit TRBD2. Germline V lookup: CDR1 MGHRA, CDR2 YSYEKL. Trimming at V came to 0 bases and at J to 6 bases, leaving 11 bases not matched to a gene. The CDR3 consists of 17 residues.

This clone was detected only a few times. The gene calls are TRBV6-5 and TRBJ2-5, with 9 bases that match TRBD2. J was trimmed by 1 base and V by 2 bases; bases with no gene match: 2. Germline assignment: CDR1 MNHEY and CDR2 SVGAGI. This CDR3 has 15 residues. CDR3 sequence (DNA): TGTGCCAGCAGTTACGCGCGGGAGGGCCAAGAGACCCAGTACTTC. This encodes CASSYAREGQETQYF.

The chain couples TRBV7-9 to TRBJ2-1; 8 positions match TRBD2. The ends lost 4 bases at V and 0 bases at J; junction bases unmatched: 5. The CDR3 contains 16 residues. Germline V gene sequence: CDR1 SEHNR, CDR2 FQNEAQ (reference sequence). CDR3 amino acids: CASSSVAGSSYNEQFF. The CDR3 DNA reads TGTGCCAGCAGCTCCGTAGCGGGGAGCTCCTACAATGAGCAGTTCTTC.

V gene TRBV6-5 combines with J gene TRBJ2-7; TRBD1 might be the D (7 bases). The V end lost 0 bases, the J end lost 4 bases, and 16 bases lay between the germline ends. CDR1 and CDR2 (germline): MNHEY, SVGAGI. The CDR3 length is 16 residues. CDR3 loop: CASSYSGQGGLYEQYF. The CDR3 region has the DNA TGTGCCAGCAGTTACTCGGGGCAGGGGGGCCTTTACGAGCAGTACTTC.

The chain is built from TRBV11-2 and TRBJ1-1; D unresolved. The V end lost 2 bases, the J end lost 3 bases, and 10 bases lay between the germline ends. Germline CDR1 reads SGHAT; CDR2 reads FQNNGV. This CDR3 region has 14 residues. CDR3 protein: CASSLSRSYTEAFF. For the CDR3, the DNA is TGTGCCAGCAGCTTATCGCGGAGTTACACTGAAGCTTTCTTT.